The T cell receptor (beta chain) under discussion was sequenced for a study of persistence of HIV-infected CD4 T cells. Overall study: Suppressive ART had lasted a median of approximately 8 years.

The stimulus was an HIV-1 Gag 15-mer peptide pool, approximately 0.93 ug/peptide/mL. Sorting of responding CD4+ T cells relied on upregulated CD40 ligand together with CD69. With regard to this clone: The antigen remains unidentified.

General observations from the study: The rare CMV-responding cells with HIV-1 proviruses were not separately TCR-sequenced. Compared with CD3/CD28-stimulated cells, CMV- and Gag-responding cells showed lower TCRbeta richness.

The libraries were made with immunoSEQ version 4 in survey mode. The data were produced by immunoSEQ multiplex PCR, yet TCRdb's version contains in-frame clones alone and is incomplete. The sample contains fewer than 15,000 clones, less than 70% of which appear only once. The germline gives CDR1 MNHEY, CDR2 SVGAGI. The CDR3 sequence is 12 residues long. Trimming cost V 10 bases and J 5 bases, with 15 bases left between them. This TCR was sampled from an adult man with HIV who was CMV-seropositive. The chain couples TRBV6-5 to TRBJ2-7; the D gene is possibly TRBD2 (6 bases). The specimen comprised CD4+ T cells sorted from PBMCs after roughly 20-hour stimulation, sampled from a patient who received antiretroviral therapy. The CDR3 region is CATADGGHEQYF. CDR3 nucleotide sequence: TGTGCCACCGCCGACGGGGGACACGAGCAGTACTTC.